Listed below are T cell receptor beta chains from one sample, sequenced in a study of blood T cell repertoires in COVID-19. The method was immunoSEQ multiplex PCR; TCRdb's version includes in-frame clones alone and lacks a portion of them. The top ten hold 6.8% of the sample, which has 220,000 or so clones, about 83% seen once. Sequencing was performed on PBMCs or T cells enriched from blood (not recorded which). Receptor source: a woman aged 35 to 49 who had recovered from COVID-19. The CDR3 runs from the conserved cysteine through the conserved F or W. D genes are given only for firm matches. A row's size may be missing; if present it is once, few, many or a size class.

>TRBJ1-4|NA|17|TRBV10-2|TRBD1
CASSESNPTGRNEKLFF
TGCGCCAGCAGTGAGTCGAACCCGACAGGGAGAAATGAAAAACTGTTTTTT
>TRBJ2-2|NA|12|TRBV11-3|NA
CASIEGAGELFF
TGTGCCAGCATTGAAGGGGCCGGGGAGCTGTTTTTT
>TRBJ2-7|NA|14|TRBV18|TRBD1
CASSQDRGLSEQYF
TGTGCCAGCTCACAGGACAGGGGGCTCAGCGAGCAGTACTTC
>TRBJ2-2|NA|13|TRBV2|NA
CASSEEAPGELFF
TGTGCCAGCAGTGAAGAAGCCCCCGGGGAGCTGTTTTTT
>TRBJ2-1|NA|14|TRBV28|TRBD2
CASRLGGSANEQFF
TGTGCCAGCCGCTTGGGGGGGTCGGCGAATGAGCAGTTCTTC
>TRBJ1-1|NA|14|TRBV5-1|NA
CASSTQGGSTEAFF
TGCGCCAGCAGTACACAGGGCGGGAGCACTGAAGCTTTCTTT
>TRBJ1-5|once|15|TRBV4-3|NA
CASSQVRYSNQPQHF
TGCGCCAGCAGCCAAGTCAGATATAGCAATCAGCCCCAGCATTTT
>TRBJ2-2|NA|12|TRBV3-1/TRBV3-2|NA
CASSQSTGELFF
TGTGCCAGCAGCCAGTCTACCGGGGAGCTGTTTTTT
>TRBJ2-3|few|16|TRBV25-1|NA
CASSVRHQRNTDTQYF
TGTGCCAGCAGTGTAAGACACCAGCGGAACACAGATACGCAGTATTTT
>TRBJ2-3|NA|14|TRBV5-1|NA
CASSLAQATDTQYF
TGCGCCAGCAGCTTGGCTCAGGCCACAGATACGCAGTATTTT
>TRBJ2-1|NA|15|TRBV7-9|TRBD2
CASSLAGGPMNEQFF
TGTGCCAGCAGCTTAGCGGGAGGGCCCATGAATGAGCAGTTCTTC
>TRBJ1-2|NA|14|TRBV18|NA
CASSQREVDYGYTF
TGTGCCAGCTCACAGCGGGAAGTGGACTATGGCTACACCTTC
>TRBJ2-7|once|13|TRBV28|TRBD1
CASSGTAPYEQYF
TGTGCCAGCAGCGGGACAGCGCCCTACGAGCAGTACTTC
>TRBJ2-1|NA|17|TRBV3-1/TRBV3-2|TRBD2
CASSQDYPGGSGNEQFF
TGTGCCAGCAGCCAAGACTATCCGGGAGGGAGCGGGAATGAGCAGTTCTTC
>TRBJ1-1|NA|14|TRBV20-1|NA
CSASLVRENTEAFF
TGCAGTGCTAGTTTGGTCCGAGAGAACACTGAAGCTTTCTTT
>TRBJ2-3|NA|16|TRBV24-1|NA
CATSDSSDTYTDTQYF
TGTGCCACCAGTGATAGTTCGGACACCTACACAGATACGCAGTATTTT
>TRBJ2-3|NA|14|TRBV9|TRBD2
CASSVREGTDTQYF
TGTGCCAGCAGCGTCCGGGAGGGGACAGATACGCAGTATTTT
>TRBJ2-3|NA|14|TRBV5-1|TRBD2
CASMFSGRGDTQYF
TGCGCCAGCATGTTCAGCGGGAGGGGAGATACGCAGTATTTT
>TRBJ2-7|NA|15|TRBV10-3|NA
CAISGRAVGAYEQYF
TGTGCCATCAGTGGGAGGGCAGTGGGGGCCTACGAGCAGTACTTC
>TRBJ2-1|NA|15|TRBV12-5|TRBD2
CACKLGEGPGNEQFF
TGTGCTTGCAAACTAGGGGAGGGCCCGGGCAATGAGCAGTTCTTC
>TRBJ1-1|NA|12|TRBV28|NA
CASSIRTAEAFF
TGTGCCAGCAGTATACGGACAGCTGAAGCTTTCTTT
>TRBJ2-5|NA|14|TRBV4-3|TRBD1
CASSQVSGGETQYF
TGCGCCAGCAGCCAAGTCTCAGGGGGAGAGACCCAGTACTTC
>TRBJ2-1|NA|14|TRBV6-5|NA
CASGGRGRYGEQFF
TGTGCCAGTGGAGGCAGGGGACGATATGGTGAGCAGTTCTTC
>TRBJ2-1|NA|16|TRBV7-2|NA
CASSPRPVRSYNEQFF
TGTGCCAGCAGCCCTAGGCCCGTCAGATCTTACAATGAGCAGTTCTTC
>TRBJ1-3|NA|15|TRBV2|NA
CASSEIGISGNTIYF
TGTGCCAGCAGTGAAATCGGGATCTCTGGAAACACCATATATTTT
>TRBJ2-1|NA|15|TRBV9|NA
CASSGGEPALNEQFF
TGTGCCAGCAGCGGGGGGGAGCCAGCTCTCAATGAGCAGTTCTTC
>TRBJ1-3|NA|12|TRBV29-1|NA
CSATRSGNTIYF
TGCAGCGCTACGCGCTCTGGAAACACCATATATTTT
>TRBJ1-6|NA|16|TRBV28|NA
CASSYPQGGYNSPLHF
TGTGCCAGCAGTTACCCCCAGGGCGGCTATAATTCACCCCTCCACTTT
>TRBJ1-1|few|13|TRBV19|TRBD1
CASLQGGNTEAFF
TGTGCCAGCCTTCAGGGGGGGAACACTGAAGCTTTCTTT
>TRBJ1-5|NA|16|TRBV7-2|NA
CASSTAGPNSNQPQHF
TGTGCCAGCAGCACAGCGGGGCCTAATAGCAATCAGCCCCAGCATTTT
>TRBJ1-2|NA|13|TRBV30|TRBD1
CAWSGTVGYGYTF
TGTGCCTGGAGCGGGACAGTCGGCTATGGCTACACCTTC
>TRBJ2-3|NA|16|TRBV14|NA
CASSRQGGGRTDTQYF
TGTGCCAGCAGCCGACAAGGGGGAGGGAGGACAGATACGCAGTATTTT
>TRBJ2-2|once|13|TRBV21-1|NA
CASSKVLSGELFF
TGTGCCAGCAGCAAAGTGTTATCCGGGGAGCTGTTTTTT
>TRBJ2-6|once|15|TRBV5-1|NA
CASCPTGSGANVLTF
TGCGCCAGCTGTCCGACGGGCTCTGGGGCCAACGTCCTGACTTTC
>TRBJ2-5|NA|13|TRBV18|NA
CASSPGQQETQYF
TGTGCCAGCTCACCAGGCCAGCAAGAGACCCAGTACTTC
>TRBJ2-5|once|15|TRBV10-1|TRBD2
CASSDIAGDGETQYF
TGCGCCAGCAGTGATATAGCGGGAGATGGAGAGACTCAGTACTTC
>TRBJ2-4|NA|14|TRBV3-1/TRBV3-2|TRBD2
CASSQREGQNIQYF
TGTGCCAGCAGCCAACGGGAGGGGCAAAACATTCAGTACTTC
>TRBJ1-1|NA|13|TRBV28|NA
CASSLEWGGEAFF
TGTGCCAGCAGTTTAGAGTGGGGGGGTGAAGCTTTCTTT
>TRBJ2-3|NA|19|TRBV11-3|TRBD2
CASSLDRWTSGGDTDTQYF
TGTGCCAGCAGCTTAGATCGATGGACTAGCGGGGGGGACACAGATACGCAGTATTTT
>TRBJ1-2|NA|12|TRBV6-5|NA
CASSPGYYGYTF
TGTGCCAGCAGTCCAGGGTACTATGGCTACACCTTC
>TRBJ2-7|NA|13|TRBV20-1|NA
CSASIAGSYEQYF
TGCAGTGCTAGTATCGCCGGCTCCTACGAGCAGTACTTC
>TRBJ2-2|few|15|TRBV11-2|NA
CASSLGPSRTGELFF
TGTGCCAGCAGCTTAGGCCCTTCTAGGACCGGGGAGCTGTTTTTT
>TRBJ2-2|few|13|TRBV29-1|NA
CSVVGQNTGELFF
TGCAGCGTTGTAGGACAGAACACCGGGGAGCTGTTTTTT
>TRBJ1-5|NA|15|TRBV5-5|NA
CASSLRAEGNQPQHF
TGTGCCAGCAGCCTGAGGGCGGAAGGCAATCAGCCCCAGCATTTT
>TRBJ2-2|NA|12|TRBV24-1|NA
CATSGQAGELFF
TGTGCCACCAGTGGACAGGCCGGGGAGCTGTTTTTT
>TRBJ2-3|NA|13|TRBV3-1/TRBV3-2|NA
CASSPRGGDTQYF
TGTGCCAGCAGCCCAAGGGGCGGAGATACGCAGTATTTT
>TRBJ2-7|NA|15|TRBV27|TRBD1
CASSSGQGSRDEQYF
TGTGCCAGCAGTTCGGGACAGGGAAGTAGGGACGAGCAGTACTTC
>TRBJ1-2|NA|13|TRBV29-1|NA
CSVEDPRDYGYTF
TGCAGCGTTGAAGATCCCAGGGATTATGGCTACACCTTC
>TRBJ2-1|NA|19|TRBV3-1/TRBV3-2|TRBD2
CASSQDNGLAGSSYNEQFF
TGTGCCAGCAGCCAAGATAACGGACTAGCGGGGAGCTCCTACAATGAGCAGTTCTTC
>TRBJ2-1|NA|12|TRBV12-3/TRBV12-4|NA
CASSLGVVEQFF
TGTGCCAGCAGTTTAGGAGTTGTTGAGCAGTTCTTC
>TRBJ2-3|NA|13|TRBV29-1|NA
CSVEPTGTDTQYF
TGCAGCGTTGAACCCACAGGGACAGATACGCAGTATTTT
>TRBJ2-5|NA|14|TRBV7-2|NA
CASSRRRQEETQYF
TGTGCCAGCAGCCGCCGCAGACAGGAAGAGACCCAGTACTTC
>TRBJ1-4|once|13|TRBV7-9|NA
CASSQGRGGKLFF
TGTGCCAGCTCCCAAGGGAGAGGGGGAAAACTGTTTTTT